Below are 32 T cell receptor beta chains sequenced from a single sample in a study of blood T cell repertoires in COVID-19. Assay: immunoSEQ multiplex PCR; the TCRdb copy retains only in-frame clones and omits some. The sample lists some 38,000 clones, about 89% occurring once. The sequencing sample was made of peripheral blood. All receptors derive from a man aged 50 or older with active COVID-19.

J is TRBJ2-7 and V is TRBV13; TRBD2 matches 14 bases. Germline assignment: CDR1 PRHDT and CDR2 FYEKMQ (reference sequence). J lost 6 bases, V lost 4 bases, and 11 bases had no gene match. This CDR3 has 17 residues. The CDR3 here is CASSSRRLAGGPGEQYF. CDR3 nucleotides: TGTGCCAGCAGCTCCCGAAGACTAGCGGGAGGGCCTGGCGAGCAGTACTTC.

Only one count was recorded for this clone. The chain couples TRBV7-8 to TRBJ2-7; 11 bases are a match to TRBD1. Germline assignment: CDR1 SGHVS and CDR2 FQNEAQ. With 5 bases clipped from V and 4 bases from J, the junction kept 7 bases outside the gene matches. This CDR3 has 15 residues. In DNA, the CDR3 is TGTGCCAGCAGCCCACGGGACAGGGGGATTTACGAGCAGTACTTC. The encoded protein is CASSPRDRGIYEQYF.

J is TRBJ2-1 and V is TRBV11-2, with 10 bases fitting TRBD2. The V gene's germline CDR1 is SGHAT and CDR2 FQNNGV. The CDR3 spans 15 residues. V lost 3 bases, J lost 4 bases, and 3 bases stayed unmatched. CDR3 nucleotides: TGTGCCAGCAGCTTCCTAGCGGGGGCTTACAATGAGCAGTTCTTC. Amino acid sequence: CASSFLAGAYNEQFF.

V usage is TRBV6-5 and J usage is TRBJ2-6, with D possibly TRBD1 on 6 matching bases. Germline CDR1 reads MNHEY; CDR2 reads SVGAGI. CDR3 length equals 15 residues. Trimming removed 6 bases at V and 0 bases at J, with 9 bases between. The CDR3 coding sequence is TGTGCCAGCAGCCCACAGGGCTCTGGGGCCAACGTCCTGACTTTC. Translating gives CASSPQGSGANVLTF.

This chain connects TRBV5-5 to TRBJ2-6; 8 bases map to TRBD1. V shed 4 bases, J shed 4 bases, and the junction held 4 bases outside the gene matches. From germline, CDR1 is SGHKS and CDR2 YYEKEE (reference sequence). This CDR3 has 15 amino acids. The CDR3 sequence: CASSLTGAGANVLTF. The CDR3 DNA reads TGTGCCAGCAGCCTGACAGGGGCCGGGGCCAACGTCCTGACTTTC.

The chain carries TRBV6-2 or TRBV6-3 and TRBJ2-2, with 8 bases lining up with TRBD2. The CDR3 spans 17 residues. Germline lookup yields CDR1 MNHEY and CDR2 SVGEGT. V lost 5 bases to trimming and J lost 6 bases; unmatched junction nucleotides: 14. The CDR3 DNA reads TGTGCCAGCAGTCTCCCCCTCTCGGGGGGGCTCGCCGGGGAGCTGTTTTTT. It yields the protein CASSLPLSGGLAGELFF.

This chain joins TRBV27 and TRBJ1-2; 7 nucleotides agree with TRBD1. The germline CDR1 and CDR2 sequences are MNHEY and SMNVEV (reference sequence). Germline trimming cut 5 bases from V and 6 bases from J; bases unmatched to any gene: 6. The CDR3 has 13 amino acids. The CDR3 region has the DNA TGTGCCAGCAGTGCACAGGGGTCAGATGGCTACACCTTC. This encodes CASSAQGSDGYTF.

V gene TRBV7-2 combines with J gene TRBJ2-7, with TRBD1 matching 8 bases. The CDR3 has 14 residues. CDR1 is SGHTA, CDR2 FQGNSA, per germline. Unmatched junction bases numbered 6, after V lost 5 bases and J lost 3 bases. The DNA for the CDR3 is TGTGCCAGCAGCGGTACAGGGGGAAACTACGAGCAGTACTTC. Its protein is CASSGTGGNYEQYF. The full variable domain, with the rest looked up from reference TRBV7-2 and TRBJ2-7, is GAGVSQSPSNKVTEKGKDVELRCDPISGHTALYWYRQSLGQGLEFLIYFQGNSAPDKSGLPSDRFSAERTGGSVSTLTIQRTQQEDSAVYLCASSGTGGNYEQYFGPGTRLTVT.

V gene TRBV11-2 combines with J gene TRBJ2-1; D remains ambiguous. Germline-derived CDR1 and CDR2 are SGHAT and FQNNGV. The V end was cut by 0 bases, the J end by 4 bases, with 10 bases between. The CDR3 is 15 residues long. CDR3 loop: CASSLDLAEYNEQFF. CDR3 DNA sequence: TGTGCCAGCAGCTTAGATCTCGCGGAGTACAATGAGCAGTTCTTC. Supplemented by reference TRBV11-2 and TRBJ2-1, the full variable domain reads EAGVAQSPRYKIIEKRQSVAFWCNPISGHATLYWYQQILGQGPKLLIQFQNNGVVDDSQLPKDRFSAERLKGVDSTLKIQPAKLEDSAVYLCASSLDLAEYNEQFFGPGTRLTVL.

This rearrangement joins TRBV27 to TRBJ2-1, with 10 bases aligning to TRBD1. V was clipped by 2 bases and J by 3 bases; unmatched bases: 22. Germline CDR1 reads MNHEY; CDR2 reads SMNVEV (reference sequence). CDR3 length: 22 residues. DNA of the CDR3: TGTGCCAGCAGTTTAGCCCTTTTAGGACAGGGGGTGGGACTAGAGAACTACAATGAGCAGTTCTTC. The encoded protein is CASSLALLGQGVGLENYNEQFF.

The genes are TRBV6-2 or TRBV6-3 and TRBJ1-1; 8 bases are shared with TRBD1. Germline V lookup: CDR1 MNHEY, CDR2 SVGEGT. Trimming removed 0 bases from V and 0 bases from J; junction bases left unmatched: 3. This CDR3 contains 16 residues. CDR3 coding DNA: TGTGCCAGCAGTTACTCGCAGGGGGCGATGAACACTGAAGCTTTCTTT. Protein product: CASSYSQGAMNTEAFF.

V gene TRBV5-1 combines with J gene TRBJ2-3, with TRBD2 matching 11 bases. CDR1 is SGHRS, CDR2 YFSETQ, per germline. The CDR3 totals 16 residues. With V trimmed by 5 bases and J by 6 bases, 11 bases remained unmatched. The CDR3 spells CASSPDSGGAADTQYF. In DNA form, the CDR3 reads TGCGCCAGCAGTCCGGATAGCGGGGGGGCCGCTGATACGCAGTATTTT.

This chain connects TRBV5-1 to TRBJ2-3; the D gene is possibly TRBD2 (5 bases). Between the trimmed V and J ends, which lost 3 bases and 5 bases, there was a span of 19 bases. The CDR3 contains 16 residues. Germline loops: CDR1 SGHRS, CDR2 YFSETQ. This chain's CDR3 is CASSSRTSPEGDTQYF. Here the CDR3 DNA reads TGCGCCAGCAGCTCAAGGACGAGTCCTGAGGGAGATACGCAGTATTTT.

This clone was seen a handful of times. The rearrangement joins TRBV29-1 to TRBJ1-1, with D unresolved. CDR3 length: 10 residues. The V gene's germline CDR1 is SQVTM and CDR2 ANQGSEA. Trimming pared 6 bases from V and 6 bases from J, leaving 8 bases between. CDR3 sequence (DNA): TGCAGCGTGGGAGCCTCTGAAGCTTTCTTT. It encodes CSVGASEAFF.

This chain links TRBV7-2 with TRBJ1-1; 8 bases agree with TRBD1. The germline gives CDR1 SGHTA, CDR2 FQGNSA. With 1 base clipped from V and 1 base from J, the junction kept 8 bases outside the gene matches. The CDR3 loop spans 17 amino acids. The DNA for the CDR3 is TGTGCCAGCAGCTTAGAATTTCAGGGGGCGAGGAACACTGAAGCTTTCTTT. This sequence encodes CASSLEFQGARNTEAFF.

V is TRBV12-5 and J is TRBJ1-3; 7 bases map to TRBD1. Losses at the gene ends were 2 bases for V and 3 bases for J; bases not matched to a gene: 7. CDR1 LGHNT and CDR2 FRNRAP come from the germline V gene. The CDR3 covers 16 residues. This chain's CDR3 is CASGLRQGVIGNTIYF. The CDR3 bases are TGTGCTAGTGGTTTGCGACAGGGAGTGATTGGAAACACCATATATTTT.

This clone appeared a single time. The CDR3 coding sequence is TGTGCCAGCAGCGTAGCGACAGGGCGGTCACCCCTCCACTTT. Translated: CASSVATGRSPLHF. This chain connects TRBV9 to TRBJ1-6; 7 positions agree with TRBD1. The CDR3 contains 14 residues. Unmatched junction bases numbered 4, after V lost 0 bases and J lost 10 bases. CDR1 is SGDLS and CDR2 is YYNGEE in the germline V gene. The complete variable domain, with remaining parts taken from reference TRBV9 and TRBJ1-6, reads DSGVTQTPKHLITATGQRVTLRCSPRSGDLSVYWYQQSLDQGLQFLIQYYNGEERAKGNILERFSAQQFPDLHSELNLSSLELGDSALYFCASSVATGRSPLHFGNGTRLTVT.

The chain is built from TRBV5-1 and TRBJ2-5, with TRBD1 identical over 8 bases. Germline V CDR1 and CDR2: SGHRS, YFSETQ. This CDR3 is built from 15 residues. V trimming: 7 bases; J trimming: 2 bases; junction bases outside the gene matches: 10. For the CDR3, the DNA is TGCGCCAGCGGCATTAGGGGGGACAGGCAAGAGACCCAGTACTTC. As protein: CASGIRGDRQETQYF.

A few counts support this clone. The chain's CDR3 is CASSPPGGEGYGYTF. As DNA, the CDR3 is TGTGCCAGCAGCCCTCCCGGCGGGGAGGGCTATGGCTACACCTTC. The chain joins TRBV6-6 to TRBJ1-2; D uncertain. CDR3 length: 15 amino acids. The V end lost 6 bases, the J end lost 4 bases, and 18 bases lay between the germline ends. Germline-derived CDR1 and CDR2 are MNHNY and SVGAGI (reference sequence).

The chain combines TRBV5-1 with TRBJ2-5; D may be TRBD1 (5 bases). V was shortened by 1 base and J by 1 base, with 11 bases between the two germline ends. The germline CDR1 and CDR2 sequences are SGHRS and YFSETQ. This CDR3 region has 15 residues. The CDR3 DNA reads TGCGCCAGCAGCTTGCCTGCTACAGGCCAAGAGACCCAGTACTTC. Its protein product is CASSLPATGQETQYF.

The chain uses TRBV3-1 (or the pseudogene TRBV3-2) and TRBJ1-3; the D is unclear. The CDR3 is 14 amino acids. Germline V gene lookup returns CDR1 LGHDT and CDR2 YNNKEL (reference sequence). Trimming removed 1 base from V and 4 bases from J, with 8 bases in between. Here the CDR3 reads CASSQGVRGNTIYF. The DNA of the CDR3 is TGTGCCAGCAGCCAAGGCGTCAGGGGAAACACCATATATTTT.

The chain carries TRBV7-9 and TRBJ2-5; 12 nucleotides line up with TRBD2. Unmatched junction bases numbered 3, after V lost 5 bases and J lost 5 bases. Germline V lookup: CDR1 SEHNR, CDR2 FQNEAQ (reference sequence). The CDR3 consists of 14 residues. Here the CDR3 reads CASSVGTSGETQYF. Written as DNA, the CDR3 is TGTGCCAGCAGCGTGGGGACTAGCGGGGAGACCCAGTACTTC.

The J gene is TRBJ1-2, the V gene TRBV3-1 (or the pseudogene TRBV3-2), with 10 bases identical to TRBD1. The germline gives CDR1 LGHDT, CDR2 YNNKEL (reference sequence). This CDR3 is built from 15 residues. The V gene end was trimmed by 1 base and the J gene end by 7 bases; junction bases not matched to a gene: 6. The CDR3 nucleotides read TGTGCCAGCAGCCAAGGAGTCAGGACAGGGGGTGGCTACACCTTC. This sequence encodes CASSQGVRTGGGYTF.

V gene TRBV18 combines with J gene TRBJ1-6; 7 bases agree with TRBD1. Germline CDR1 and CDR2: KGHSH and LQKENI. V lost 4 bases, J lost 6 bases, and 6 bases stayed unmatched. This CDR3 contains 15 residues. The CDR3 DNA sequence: TGTGCCAGCTCACGGGACAGCTACTTTAATTCACCCCTCCACTTT. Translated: CASSRDSYFNSPLHF.

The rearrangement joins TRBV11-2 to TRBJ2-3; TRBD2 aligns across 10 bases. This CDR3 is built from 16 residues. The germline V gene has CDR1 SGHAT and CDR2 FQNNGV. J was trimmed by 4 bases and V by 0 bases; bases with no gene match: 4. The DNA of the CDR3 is TGTGCCAGCAGCTTAGAGAGCGGGGGGGCGGCAGATACGCAGTATTTT. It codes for CASSLESGGAADTQYF.

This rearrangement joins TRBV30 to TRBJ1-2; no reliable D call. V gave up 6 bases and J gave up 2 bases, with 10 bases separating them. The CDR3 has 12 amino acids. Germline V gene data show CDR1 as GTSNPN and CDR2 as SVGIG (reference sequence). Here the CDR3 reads CACLQANYGYTF. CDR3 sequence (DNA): TGTGCCTGTCTCCAGGCCAACTATGGCTACACCTTC. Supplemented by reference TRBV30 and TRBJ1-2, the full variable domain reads SQTIHQWPATLVQPVGSPLSLECTVEGTSNPNLYWYRQAAGRGLQLLFYSVGIGQISSEVPQNLSASRPQDRQFILSSKKLLLSDSGFYLCACLQANYGYTFGSGTRLTVV.

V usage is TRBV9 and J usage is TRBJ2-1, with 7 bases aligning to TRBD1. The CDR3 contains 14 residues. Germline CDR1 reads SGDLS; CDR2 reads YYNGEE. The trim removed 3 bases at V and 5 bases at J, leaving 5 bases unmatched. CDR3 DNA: TGTGCCAGCAGCGACAGGGGCCGTGACAATGAGCAGTTCTTC. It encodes CASSDRGRDNEQFF.

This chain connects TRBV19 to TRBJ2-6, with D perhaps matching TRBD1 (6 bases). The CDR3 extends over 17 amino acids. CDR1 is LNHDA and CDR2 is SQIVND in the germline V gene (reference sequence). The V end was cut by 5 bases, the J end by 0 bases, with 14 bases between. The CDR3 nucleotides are TGTGCCAGTAGTCGAAACAGGGCAGGCTCTGGGGCCAACGTCCTGACTTTC. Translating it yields CASSRNRAGSGANVLTF. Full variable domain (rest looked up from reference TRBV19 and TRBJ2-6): DGGITQSPKYLFRKEGQNVTLSCEQNLNHDAMYWYRQDPGQGLRLIYYSQIVNDFQKGDIAEGYSVSREKKESFPLTVTSAQKNPTAFYLCASSRNRAGSGANVLTFGAGSRLTVL.

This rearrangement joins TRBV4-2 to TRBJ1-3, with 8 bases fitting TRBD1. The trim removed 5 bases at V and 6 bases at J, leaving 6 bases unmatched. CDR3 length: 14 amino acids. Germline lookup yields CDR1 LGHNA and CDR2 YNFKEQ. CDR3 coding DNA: TGTGCCAGCAGCTTCGGACAGGGAGAAAACACCATATATTTT. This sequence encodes CASSFGQGENTIYF.

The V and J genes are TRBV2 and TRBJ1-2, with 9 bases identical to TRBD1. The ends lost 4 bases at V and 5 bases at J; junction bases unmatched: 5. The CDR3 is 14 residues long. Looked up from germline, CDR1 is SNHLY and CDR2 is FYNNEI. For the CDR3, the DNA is TGTGCCAGCAGTGGTCGGGGACAGGGATATGGCTACACCTTC. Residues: CASSGRGQGYGYTF.

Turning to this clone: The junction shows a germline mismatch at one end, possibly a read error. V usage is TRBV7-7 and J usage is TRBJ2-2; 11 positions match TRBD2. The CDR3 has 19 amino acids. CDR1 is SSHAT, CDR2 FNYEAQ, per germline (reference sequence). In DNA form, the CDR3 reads TGTGCTAGCAGCCCCTTCTACTTAGCGGGAGGGTCGAACACCGGGGAGCTGTTTTTT. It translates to CASSPFYLAGGSNTGELFF.

This chain's CDR3 is CASSEIINTEAFF. CDR3 DNA: TGTGCCAGCAGTGAAATAATAAACACTGAAGCTTTCTTT. The rearrangement uses TRBV6-1 and TRBJ1-1; unclear D gene. Germline V gene sequence: CDR1 MNHNS, CDR2 SASEGT. Between the trimmed V and J ends, which lost 2 bases and 2 bases, there was a span of 6 bases. The CDR3 length is 13 residues.